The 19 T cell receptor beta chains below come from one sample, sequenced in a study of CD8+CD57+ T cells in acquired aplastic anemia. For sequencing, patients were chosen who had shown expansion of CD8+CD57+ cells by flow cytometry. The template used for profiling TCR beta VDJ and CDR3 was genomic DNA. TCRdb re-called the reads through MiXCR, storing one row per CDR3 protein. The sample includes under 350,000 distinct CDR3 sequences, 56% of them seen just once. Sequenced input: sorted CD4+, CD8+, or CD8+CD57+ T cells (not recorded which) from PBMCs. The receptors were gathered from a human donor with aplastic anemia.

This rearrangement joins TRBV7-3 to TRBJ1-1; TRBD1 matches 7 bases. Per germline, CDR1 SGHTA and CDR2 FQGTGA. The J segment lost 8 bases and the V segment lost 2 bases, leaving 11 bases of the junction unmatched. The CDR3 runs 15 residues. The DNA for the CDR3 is TGTGCCAGCAGCTTAGCAGGGGGGTTCGGCACCGAAGCTTTCTTT. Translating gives CASSLAGGFGTEAFF.

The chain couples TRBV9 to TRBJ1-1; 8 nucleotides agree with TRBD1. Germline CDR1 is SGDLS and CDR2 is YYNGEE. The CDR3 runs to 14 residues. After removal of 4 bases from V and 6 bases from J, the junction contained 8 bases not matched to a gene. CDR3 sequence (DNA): TGTGCCAGCAGCACCCAGGGGGCGGGGGCTGAAGCTTTCTTT. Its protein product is CASSTQGAGAEAFF. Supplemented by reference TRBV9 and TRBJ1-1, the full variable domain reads DSGVTQTPKHLITATGQRVTLRCSPRSGDLSVYWYQQSLDQGLQFLIQYYNGEERAKGNILERFSAQQFPDLHSELNLSSLELGDSALYFCASSTQGAGAEAFFGQGTRLTVV.

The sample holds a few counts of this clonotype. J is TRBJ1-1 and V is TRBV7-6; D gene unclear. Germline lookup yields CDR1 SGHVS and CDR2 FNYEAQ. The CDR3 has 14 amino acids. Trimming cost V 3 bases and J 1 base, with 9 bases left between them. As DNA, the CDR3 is TGTGCCAGCAGCTTGTCCATCCAGAACACTGAAGCTTTCTTT. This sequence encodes CASSLSIQNTEAFF.

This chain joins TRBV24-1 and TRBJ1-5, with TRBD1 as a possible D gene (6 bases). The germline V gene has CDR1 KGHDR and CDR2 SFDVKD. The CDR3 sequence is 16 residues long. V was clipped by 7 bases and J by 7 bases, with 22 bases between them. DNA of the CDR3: TGTGCCACCAGCAGCAACAGGGAGGGGTCCGTACAGCCCCAGCATTTT. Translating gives CATSSNREGSVQPQHF.

This chain's CDR3 is CASSNPRQGQYEQYF. The CDR3 DNA reads TGTGCCAGCAGCAACCCGCGACAGGGACAGTACGAGCAGTACTTC. V gene TRBV6-6 combines with J gene TRBJ2-7; 7 positions agree with TRBD1. The CDR3 runs to 15 residues. The J segment lost 4 bases and the V segment lost 6 bases, leaving 12 bases of the junction unmatched. Germline V CDR1 and CDR2: MNHNY, SVGAGI (reference sequence).

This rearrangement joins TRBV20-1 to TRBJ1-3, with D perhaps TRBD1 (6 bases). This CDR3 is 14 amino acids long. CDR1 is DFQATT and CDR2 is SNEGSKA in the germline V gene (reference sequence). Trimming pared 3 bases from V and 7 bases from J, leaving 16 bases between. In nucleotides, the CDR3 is TGCAGTGCTAGGGCTGCCGCAGGGGTGAACACCATATATTTT. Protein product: CSARAAAGVNTIYF.

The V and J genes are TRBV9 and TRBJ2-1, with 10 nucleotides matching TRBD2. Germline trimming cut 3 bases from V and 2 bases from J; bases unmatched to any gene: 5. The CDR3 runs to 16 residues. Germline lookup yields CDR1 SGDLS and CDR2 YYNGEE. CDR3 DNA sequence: TGTGCCAGCAGCGCTAGCGGGGGACCGGCCTACAATGAGCAGTTCTTC. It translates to CASSASGGPAYNEQFF.

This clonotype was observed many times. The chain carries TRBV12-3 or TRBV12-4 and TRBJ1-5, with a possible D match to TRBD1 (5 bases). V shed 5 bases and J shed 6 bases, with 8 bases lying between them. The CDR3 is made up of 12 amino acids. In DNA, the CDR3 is TGTGCCAGCAGTGGGGGTTCTCAGCCCCAGCATTTT. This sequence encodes CASSGGSQPQHF.

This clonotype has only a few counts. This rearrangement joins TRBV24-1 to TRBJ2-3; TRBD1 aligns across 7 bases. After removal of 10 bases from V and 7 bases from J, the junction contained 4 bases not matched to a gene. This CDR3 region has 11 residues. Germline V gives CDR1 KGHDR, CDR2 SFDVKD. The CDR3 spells CATADRNTQYF. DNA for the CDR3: TGTGCCACGGCGGACAGGAATACGCAGTATTTT.

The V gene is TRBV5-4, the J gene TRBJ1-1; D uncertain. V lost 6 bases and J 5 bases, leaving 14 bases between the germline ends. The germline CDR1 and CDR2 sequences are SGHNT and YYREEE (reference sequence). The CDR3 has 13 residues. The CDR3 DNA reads TGTGCCAGCACAACTCTCCCGGGGACTGAAGCTTTCTTT. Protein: CASTTLPGTEAFF.

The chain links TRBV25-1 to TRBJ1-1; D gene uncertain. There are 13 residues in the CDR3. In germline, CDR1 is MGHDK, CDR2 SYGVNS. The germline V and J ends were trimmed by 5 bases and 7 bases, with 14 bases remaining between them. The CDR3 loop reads CASSKLDGNEAFF. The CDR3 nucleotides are TGTGCCAGCAGTAAGCTGGACGGTAATGAAGCTTTCTTT.

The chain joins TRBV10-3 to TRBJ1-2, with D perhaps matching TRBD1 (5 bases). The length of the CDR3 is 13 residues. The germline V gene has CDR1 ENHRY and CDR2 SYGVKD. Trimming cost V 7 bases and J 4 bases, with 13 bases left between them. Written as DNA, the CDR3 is TGTGCCATCACTTTGGACAAGTCCTATGGCTACACCTTC. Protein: CAITLDKSYGYTF.

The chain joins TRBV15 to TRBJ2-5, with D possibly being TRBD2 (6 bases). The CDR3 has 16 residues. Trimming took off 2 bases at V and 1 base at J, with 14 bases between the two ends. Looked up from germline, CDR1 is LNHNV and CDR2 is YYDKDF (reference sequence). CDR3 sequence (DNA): TGTGCCACCAGCAGAAGGCAGGGACTTGGCCAAGAGACCCAGTACTTC. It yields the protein CATSRRQGLGQETQYF. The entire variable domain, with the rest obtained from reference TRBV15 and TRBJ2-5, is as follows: DAMVIQNPRYQVTQFGKPVTLSCSQTLNHNVMYWYQQKSSQAPKLLFHYYDKDFNNEADTPDNFQSRRPNTSFCFLDIRSPGLGDTAMYLCATSRRQGLGQETQYFGPGTRLLVL.

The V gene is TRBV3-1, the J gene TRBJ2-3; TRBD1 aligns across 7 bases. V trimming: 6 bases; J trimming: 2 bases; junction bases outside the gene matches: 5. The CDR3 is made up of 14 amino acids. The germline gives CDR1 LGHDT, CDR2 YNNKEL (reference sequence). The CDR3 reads CASRETGITDTQYF. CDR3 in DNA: TGTGCCAGCAGAGAGACAGGGATCACAGATACGCAGTATTTT.

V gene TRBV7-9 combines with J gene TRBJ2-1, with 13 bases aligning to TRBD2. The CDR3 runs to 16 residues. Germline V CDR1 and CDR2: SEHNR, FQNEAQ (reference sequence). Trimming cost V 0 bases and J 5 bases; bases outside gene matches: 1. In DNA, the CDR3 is TGTGCCAGCAGCTTAGCGGGACTAGCGGGGAACAATGAGCAGTTCTTC. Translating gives CASSLAGLAGNNEQFF. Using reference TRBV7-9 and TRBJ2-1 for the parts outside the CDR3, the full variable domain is DTGVSQNPRHKITKRGQNVTFRCDPISEHNRLYWYRQTLGQGPEFLTYFQNEAQLEKSRLLSDRFSAERPKGSFSTLEIQRTEQGDSAMYLCASSLAGLAGNNEQFFGPGTRLTVL.

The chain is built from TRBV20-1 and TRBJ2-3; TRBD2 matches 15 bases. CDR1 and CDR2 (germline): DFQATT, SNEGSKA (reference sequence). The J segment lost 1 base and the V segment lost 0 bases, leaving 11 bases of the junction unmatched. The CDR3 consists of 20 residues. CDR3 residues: CSARDRRGTSGGHRTDTQYF. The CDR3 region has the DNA TGCAGTGCTAGAGATCGAAGAGGGACTAGCGGGGGGCACCGCACAGATACGCAGTATTTT.

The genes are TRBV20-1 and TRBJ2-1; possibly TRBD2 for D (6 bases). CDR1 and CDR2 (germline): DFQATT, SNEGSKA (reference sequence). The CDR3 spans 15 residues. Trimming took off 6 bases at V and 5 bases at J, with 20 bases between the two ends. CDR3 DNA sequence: TGCAGTGCGCCTAGACCCGGGGGAGACCACAATGAGCAGTTCTTC. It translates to CSAPRPGGDHNEQFF.

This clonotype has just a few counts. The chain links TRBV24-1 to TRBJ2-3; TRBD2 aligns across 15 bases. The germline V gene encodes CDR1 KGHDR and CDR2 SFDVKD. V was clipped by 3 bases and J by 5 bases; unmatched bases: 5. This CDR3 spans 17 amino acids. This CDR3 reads CATSDPGLAGGLDTQYF. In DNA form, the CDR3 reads TGTGCCACCAGTGATCCCGGACTAGCGGGGGGGCTAGATACGCAGTATTTT.

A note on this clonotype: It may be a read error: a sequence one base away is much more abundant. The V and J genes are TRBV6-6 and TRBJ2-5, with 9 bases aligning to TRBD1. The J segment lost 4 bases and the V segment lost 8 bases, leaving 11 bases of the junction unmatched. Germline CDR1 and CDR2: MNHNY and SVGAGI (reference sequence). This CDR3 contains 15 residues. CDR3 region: CASGTRGQGTETQYF. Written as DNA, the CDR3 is TGTGCCAGCGGTACCCGGGGACAGGGCACAGAGACCCAGTACTTC.